A single sample is the source of the 3 T cell receptor beta chains below, sequenced in a study of blood T cell repertoires in COVID-19. Clones were sequenced by immunoSEQ multiplex PCR, and TCRdb holds only the in-frame ones, with some missing. The repertoire includes 200,000 to 250,000 clones, around 88% of them detected once, and about 1.5% sits in the top ten. The specimen sequenced was peripheral blood. The origin of the receptors is a young man with active or convalescent COVID-19.

The chain links TRBV5-1 to TRBJ1-2; 11 bases are a match to TRBD1. There are 15 residues in the CDR3. In germline, CDR1 is SGHRS, CDR2 YFSETQ. V lost 4 bases and J lost 5; bases outside the gene matches: 7. The CDR3 sequence: CASSMDRGQGYGYTF. The CDR3 DNA sequence: TGCGCCAGCAGCATGGACAGGGGGCAGGGGTATGGCTACACCTTC.

The V call is TRBV27, the J call TRBJ2-5, with D perhaps matching TRBD1 (5 bases). Trimming took 4 bases from V and 3 from J, leaving 18 bases between them. The germline V gene has CDR1 MNHEY and CDR2 SMNVEV (reference sequence). The CDR3 is 16 residues long. CDR3 nucleotides: TGTGCCAGCAGTTGGGGCTCGGGCCTAAAGGAAGAGACCCAGTACTTC. Its translation is CASSWGSGLKEETQYF.

This clone was recorded only once. The V and J genes are TRBV7-8 and TRBJ2-5; tentative D call: TRBD2 (6 bases). The germline gives CDR1 SGHVS, CDR2 FQNEAQ. Trimming left V 4 bases short and J 5 bases short, with 17 bases between. The CDR3 length is 15 residues. CDR3 coding DNA: TGTGCCAGCAGCTGGGCACGGACTACAGCGGAGACCCAGTACTTC. This sequence encodes CASSWARTTAETQYF.